Below, one T cell receptor beta chain is given with its context. What it binds is unknown. This sample was taken from a study of CD8 T cell repertoires and HIV-1 epitope variants. The CDR3 consists of 14 residues. Trimming shortened V by 5 bases and J by 2 bases, and 10 bases separated the two germline ends. CDR1 is MDHEN, CDR2 SYDVKM, per germline. TCRdb's copy holds only in-frame clones and misses some; the assay was immunoSEQ multiplex PCR. The sample lists 4,000 or so clones, 60% to 70% occurring once. The TCR comes from a male donor with HIV. Input material: cultured CD8+ T cells derived from PBMCs. The J gene is TRBJ1-3, the V gene TRBV28, with a tentative D call TRBD1 (5 bases). CDR3 in amino acids: CASSVPGTGNTIYF. CDR3 sequence (DNA): TGTGCCAGCAGTGTGCCAGGGACTGGAAACACCATATATTTT. Combining the CDR3 with reference TRBV28 and TRBJ1-3 gives the whole variable domain DVKVTQSSRYLVKRTGEKVFLECVQDMDHENMFWYRQDPGLGLRLIYFSYDVKMKEKGDIPEGYSVSREKKERFSLILESASTNQTSMYLCASSVPGTGNTIYFGEGSWLTVV.